The entry that follows covers one T cell receptor (beta chain) sequence. This CDR3 spans 15 amino acids. Per the germline V gene, CDR1 is SNHLY and CDR2 is FYNNEI. Deletions cut 5 bases from V and 7 bases from J, with 15 bases between. Amplification of the TCR beta CDR3 regions used RNA transcripts (as template). An initial RT-PCR round employing HTBI primers preceded a second-round multiplex PCR. TCRdb re-called the multiplex PCR reads with MiXCR, one entry per CDR3 protein. The sample contains 740,000 or so distinct CDR3 sequences, around 40% of which appear only once. This sample is part of a study of Graves' ophthalmopathy and Graves' hyperthyroidism. Study-level background: The study drew peripheral blood at initial diagnosis, before any treatment.

The sequence came from an adult man with Graves' ophthalmopathy. The specimen was peripheral blood. This chain joins TRBV2 and TRBJ1-6; no clear D. CDR3 sequence: CASSSRSGLNSPLHF. The DNA for the CDR3 is TGTGCCAGCAGTTCCCGTTCGGGCCTGAATTCACCCCTCCACTTT.